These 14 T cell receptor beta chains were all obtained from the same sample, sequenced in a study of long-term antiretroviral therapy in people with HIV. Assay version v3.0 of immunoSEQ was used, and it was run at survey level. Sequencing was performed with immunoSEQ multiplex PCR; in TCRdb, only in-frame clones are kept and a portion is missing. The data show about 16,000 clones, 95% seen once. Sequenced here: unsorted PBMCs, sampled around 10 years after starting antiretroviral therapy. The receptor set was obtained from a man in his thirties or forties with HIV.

The CDR3 nucleotides read TGTGCCAGCAGTTACGGGCAGCACTATGGCTACACCTTC. It yields the protein CASSYGQHYGYTF. The chain employs TRBV6-5 and TRBJ1-2; D gene uncertain. Trimming cost V 2 bases and J 3 bases, with 7 bases left between them. CDR1 and CDR2 (germline): MNHEY, SVGAGI. This CDR3 has 13 amino acids.

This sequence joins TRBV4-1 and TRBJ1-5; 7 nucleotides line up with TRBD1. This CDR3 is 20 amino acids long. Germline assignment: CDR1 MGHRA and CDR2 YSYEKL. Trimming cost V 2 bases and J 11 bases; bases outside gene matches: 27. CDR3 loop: CASSQRADHRDSPTRGSQHF. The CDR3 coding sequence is TGCGCCAGCAGCCAACGTGCCGACCACCGGGACAGCCCCACAAGGGGATCCCAGCATTTT.

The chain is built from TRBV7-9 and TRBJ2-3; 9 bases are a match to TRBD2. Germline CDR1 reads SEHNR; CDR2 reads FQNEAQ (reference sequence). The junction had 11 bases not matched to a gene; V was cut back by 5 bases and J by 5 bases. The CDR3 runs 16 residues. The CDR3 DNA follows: TGTGCCAGCAGCGCAGTCGCGGGGGGGCATCAAGATACGCAGTATTTT. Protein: CASSAVAGGHQDTQYF.

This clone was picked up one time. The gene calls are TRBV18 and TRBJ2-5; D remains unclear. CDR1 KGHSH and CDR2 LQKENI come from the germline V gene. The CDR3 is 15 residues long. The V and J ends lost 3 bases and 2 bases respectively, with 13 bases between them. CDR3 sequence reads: CASSPPSVEQETQYF. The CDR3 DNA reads TGTGCCAGCTCACCCCCTAGTGTGGAGCAAGAGACCCAGTACTTC.

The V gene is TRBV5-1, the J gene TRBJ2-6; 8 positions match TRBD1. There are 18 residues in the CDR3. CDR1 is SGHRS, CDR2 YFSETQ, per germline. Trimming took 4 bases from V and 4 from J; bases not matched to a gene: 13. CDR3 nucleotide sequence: TGCGCCAGCAGCCCGTCGGGGACAGGAGGATTAGGGGCCAACGTCCTGACTTTC. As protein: CASSPSGTGGLGANVLTF.

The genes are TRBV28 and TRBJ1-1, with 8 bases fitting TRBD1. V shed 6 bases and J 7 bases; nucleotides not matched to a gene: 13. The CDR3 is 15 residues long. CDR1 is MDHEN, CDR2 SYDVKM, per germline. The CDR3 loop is CASSDRGTRQGEAFF. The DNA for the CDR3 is TGTGCCAGCAGCGACAGGGGAACAAGGCAGGGTGAAGCTTTCTTT.

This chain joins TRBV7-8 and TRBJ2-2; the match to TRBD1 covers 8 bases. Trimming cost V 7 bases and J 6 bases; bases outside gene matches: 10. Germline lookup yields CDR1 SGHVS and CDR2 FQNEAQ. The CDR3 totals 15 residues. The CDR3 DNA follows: TGTGCCAGCATCCCAGGACAGGGCAAATCCGGGGAGCTGTTTTTT. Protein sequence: CASIPGQGKSGELFF.

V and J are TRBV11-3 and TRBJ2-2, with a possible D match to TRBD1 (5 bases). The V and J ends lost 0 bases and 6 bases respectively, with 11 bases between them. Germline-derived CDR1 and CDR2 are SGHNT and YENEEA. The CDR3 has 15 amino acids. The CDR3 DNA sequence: TGTGCCAGCAGCTTAGACCCTTCAGGGTCCGGGGAGCTGTTTTTT. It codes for CASSLDPSGSGELFF.

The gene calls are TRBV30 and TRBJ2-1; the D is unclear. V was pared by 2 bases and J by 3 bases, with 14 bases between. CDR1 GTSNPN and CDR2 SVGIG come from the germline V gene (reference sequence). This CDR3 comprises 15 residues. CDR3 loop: CAWSSRAADYNEQFF. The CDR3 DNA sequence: TGTGCCTGGAGTAGCCGTGCGGCCGACTACAATGAGCAGTTCTTC.

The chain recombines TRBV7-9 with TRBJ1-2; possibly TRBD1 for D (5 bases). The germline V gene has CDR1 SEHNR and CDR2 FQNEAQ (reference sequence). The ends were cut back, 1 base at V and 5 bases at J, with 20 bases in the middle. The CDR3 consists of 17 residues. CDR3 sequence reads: CASSLDAQGLGGYGYTF. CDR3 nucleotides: TGTGCCAGCAGCTTAGATGCGCAGGGTCTCGGAGGATATGGCTACACCTTC.

Here the CDR3 reads CASSSGGNTGELFF. CDR3 coding DNA: TGTGCCAGCAGTTCCGGGGGGAACACCGGGGAGCTGTTTTTT. The chain recombines TRBV6-5 with TRBJ2-2, with a tentative D call TRBD2 (6 bases). The CDR3 is made up of 14 amino acids. Trimming cost V 4 bases and J 1 base, with 7 bases left between them. The V gene's germline CDR1 is MNHEY and CDR2 SVGAGI.

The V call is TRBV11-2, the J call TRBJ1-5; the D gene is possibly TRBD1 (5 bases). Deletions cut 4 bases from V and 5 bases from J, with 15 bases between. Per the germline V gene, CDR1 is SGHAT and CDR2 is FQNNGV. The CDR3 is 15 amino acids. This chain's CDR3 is CASSSSGGGDQPQHF. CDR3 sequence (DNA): TGTGCCAGCAGCTCTAGTGGGGGGGGAGATCAGCCCCAGCATTTT.

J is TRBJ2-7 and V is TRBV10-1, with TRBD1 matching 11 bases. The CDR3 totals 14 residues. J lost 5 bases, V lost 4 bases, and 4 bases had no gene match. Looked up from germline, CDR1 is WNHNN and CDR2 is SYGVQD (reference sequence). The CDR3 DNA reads TGCGCCAGCAGTGCGGGACAGGGGGTCCACGAGCAGTACTTC. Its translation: CASSAGQGVHEQYF.

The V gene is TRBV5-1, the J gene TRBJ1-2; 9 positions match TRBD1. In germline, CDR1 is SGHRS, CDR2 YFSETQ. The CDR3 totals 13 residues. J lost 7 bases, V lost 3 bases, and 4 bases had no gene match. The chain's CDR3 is CASSSTGGPGYTF. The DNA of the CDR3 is TGCGCCAGCAGCTCTACAGGGGGCCCTGGCTACACCTTC.